Presented here are 14 T cell receptor beta chains from one specimen sequenced in a study of blood T cells in healthy people across ages. With a J-beta primer mix and a sample-barcoded 5' primer, a second PCR ran roughly 7 to 11 cycles. TCRdb analysed the 5' RACE reads with MiXCR anew, one entry per CDR3 protein. The profile shows over 1,500,000 distinct CDR3 sequences, around 48% of them singletons. The specimen was blood. The receptors were sampled from a woman between 40 and 55 years old in good health.

This clonotype was detected a few times. The chain combines TRBV9 with TRBJ2-3; D unresolved. Trimming removed 0 bases at V and 9 bases at J, with 11 bases between. Germline assignment: CDR1 SGDLS and CDR2 YYNGEE. The CDR3 has 13 residues. This chain's CDR3 is CASSVGIESTQYF. Here the CDR3 DNA reads TGTGCCAGCAGCGTAGGTATAGAGTCGACGCAGTATTTT.

This chain connects TRBV5-4 to TRBJ1-2; weak D call: TRBD1 (6 bases). V was trimmed by 3 bases and J by 4 bases, leaving 16 bases between them. This CDR3 spans 15 amino acids. From germline, CDR1 is SGHNT and CDR2 YYREEE (reference sequence). The CDR3 bases are TGTGCCAGCAGCTCCACTGGGGGGGGCAGCTATGGCTACACCTTC. This encodes CASSSTGGGSYGYTF.

The rearrangement joins TRBV3-1 to TRBJ2-1; 10 nucleotides agree with TRBD1. The CDR3 extends over 16 amino acids. The V segment lost 2 bases and the J segment 8 bases; nucleotides outside the gene matches: 9. Per germline, CDR1 LGHDT and CDR2 YNNKEL (reference sequence). The CDR3 here is CASSQFRDRGIDEQFF. In DNA form, the CDR3 reads TGTGCCAGCAGCCAATTCAGGGACAGGGGTATCGATGAGCAGTTCTTC.

This clonotype was seen a handful of times. V gene TRBV3-1 combines with J gene TRBJ2-7; D may be TRBD1 (6 bases). The assigned J gene may be wrong: the sequence end matches TRBJ2-5 better. The CDR3 loop spans 15 amino acids. Germline V CDR1 and CDR2: LGHDT, YNNKEL (reference sequence). CDR3 loop: CASSQEGGLRETQYF. In nucleotides, the CDR3 is TGTGCCAGCAGCCAAGAAGGGGGATTAAGGGAGACCCAGTACTTC.

This chain links TRBV29-1 with TRBJ1-6, with D unresolved. V lost 4 bases to trimming and J lost 4 bases, with 8 bases between them. The CDR3 loop spans 13 amino acids. In germline, CDR1 is SQVTM, CDR2 ANQGSEA. The CDR3 DNA follows: TGCAGCGTTGTGCCATCGTATAATTCACCCCTCCACTTT. This translates into CSVVPSYNSPLHF. Looking up the rest from reference TRBV29-1 and TRBJ1-6 gives the full variable domain: SAVISQKPSRDICQRGTSLTIQCQVDSQVTMMFWYRQQPGQSLTLIATANQGSEATYESGFVIDKFPISRPNLTFSTLTVSNMSPEDSSIYLCSVVPSYNSPLHFGNGTRLTVT.

Points on this clonotype: Germline and junction disagree at one end, which may indicate a read error. The chain has TRBV7-7 and TRBJ2-3, with TRBD1 matching over 7 bases. The germline CDR1 and CDR2 sequences are SSHAT and FNYEAQ (reference sequence). This CDR3 has 15 residues. CDR3 DNA: TGTGCTAGCAGCCCACAGGGGCAGACCACAGATACGCAGTATTTT. Translated, it gives CASSPQGQTTDTQYF.

The J gene is TRBJ2-1, the V gene TRBV2; 9 nucleotides line up with TRBD1. The length of the CDR3 is 14 residues. Germline CDR1 reads SNHLY; CDR2 reads FYNNEI. The V segment lost 9 bases and the J segment 6 bases; nucleotides outside the gene matches: 9. CDR3 loop: CARSRDRASNEQFF. For the CDR3, the DNA is TGTGCCAGATCGCGGGACAGGGCTAGCAATGAGCAGTTCTTC. Drawing the rest from reference TRBV2 and TRBJ2-1, the complete variable domain is EPEVTQTPSHQVTQMGQEVILRCVPISNHLYFYWYRQILGQKVEFLVSFYNNEISEKSEIFDDQFSVERPDGSNFTLKIRSTKLEDSAMYFCARSRDRASNEQFFGPGTRLTVL.

Only one count was recorded for this clonotype. A read error may account for a junction end that differs from germline. This chain joins TRBV5-1 and TRBJ2-3, with D possibly matching TRBD2 (5 bases). CDR3 length equals 16 residues. Germline V CDR1 and CDR2: SGHRS, YFSETQ. The CDR3 DNA reads as TGTGCCAGCAGCTTGGATCTAGCTGGCCGCACAGATACGCAGTATTTT. Its protein product is CASSLDLAGRTDTQYF.

V is TRBV29-1 and J is TRBJ2-5, with D unresolved. The CDR3 sequence is 14 residues long. Looked up from germline, CDR1 is SQVTM and CDR2 is ANQGSEA. V dropped 5 bases and J dropped 0 bases, with 13 bases sitting between them. The chain's CDR3 is CSVLMLINQETQYF. CDR3 nucleotide sequence: TGCAGCGTTTTGATGTTGATAAACCAAGAGACCCAGTACTTC.

V is TRBV2 and J is TRBJ2-2; weak D call: TRBD1 (6 bases). Germline CDR1 is SNHLY and CDR2 is FYNNEI. The CDR3 covers 15 residues. The V and J ends lost 7 bases and 2 bases respectively, with 14 bases between them. CDR3 in DNA: TGTGCCAGCACCCCGGACAGATTTAACACCGGGGAGCTGTTTTTT. Its protein is CASTPDRFNTGELFF.

The chain is built from TRBV28 and TRBJ2-5; the match to TRBD2 covers 9 bases. The germline CDR1 and CDR2 sequences are MDHEN and SYDVKM. The CDR3 runs to 16 residues. V gave up 8 bases and J gave up 0 bases; unmatched junction bases: 10. The CDR3 loop reads CASYSSASGDQETQYF. The DNA of the CDR3 is TGTGCCAGCTATAGTTCGGCTAGCGGGGACCAAGAGACCCAGTACTTC.

The chain links TRBV20-1 to TRBJ2-4, with 7 bases lining up with TRBD2. V was clipped by 6 bases and J by 2 bases; unmatched bases: 16. The germline V gene encodes CDR1 DFQATT and CDR2 SNEGSKA (reference sequence). The CDR3 covers 17 residues. The CDR3, as DNA: TGCAGTGCCCCCCCGGGGAGGGCCCCAATTACCAAAAACATTCAGTACTTC. It is translated as CSAPPGRAPITKNIQYF.

Comment on this clonotype: One end of the junction is discordant with germline, which a read error may explain. CDR3 nucleotides: TGCGCCTGCAGCCAAGATATTGGGACAGTTTCGGGCTATGGCTACACCTTC. Translated, it gives CACSQDIGTVSGYGYTF. This chain joins TRBV4-3 and TRBJ1-2, with TRBD1 identical over 7 bases. CDR1 and CDR2 (germline): LGHNA, YSLEER. CDR3 length equals 17 residues.

The chain recombines TRBV5-1 with TRBJ2-3; D possibly corresponds to TRBD2 (6 bases). V lost 9 bases, J lost 0 bases, and 17 bases lay in between. Germline CDR1 and CDR2: SGHRS and YFSETQ. The CDR3 consists of 15 residues. The DNA of the CDR3 is TGCGCCACCCAGTGGAGGGGATCTAGCACAGATACGCAGTATTTT. This translates into CATQWRGSSTDTQYF.